This T cell receptor beta chain was captured by sequencing in a study of shared clonotypes between healthy human individuals. Study-level information: CD4 naive and CD4 memory each took three plates per donor, while CD8 naive took two and CD8 memory one. Study-level results: Generation of non-shared clonotypes was less probable than generation of clonotypes shared by all four donors.

The V gene's germline CDR1 is KGHSH and CDR2 LQKENI. The length of the CDR3 is 13 residues. V was shortened by 2 bases and J by 6 bases, with 8 bases between the two germline ends. Methods used by the authors: ImmunoSEQ output lacked quality scores and full-length reads, limiting matched filtering. Only in-frame clones appear in the TCRdb table, and some are missing; sequencing was by immunoSEQ multiplex PCR. That table furnishes V, J and clone size, whereas the DNA furnished D and trimming. Of about 770,000 clones in the sample, approximately 77% were seen once. In the case of this clone: Its antigen is unidentified. The identical CDR3 is also encoded by other nucleotide sequences in the sample.

There were no recent acute infections or vaccinations among the donors, who were healthy HIV-negative adults. The sample comprised memory CD4+ T cells sorted from blood. The subset is: CD45RA-negative fraction. This TCR was recovered from a woman aged 25 to 39 in good health. The rearrangement joins TRBV18 to TRBJ1-5; D ambiguous. Here the CDR3 DNA reads TGTGCCAGCTCACCAGGGGATCGTCAGCCCCAGCATTTT. Translating it yields CASSPGDRQPQHF.